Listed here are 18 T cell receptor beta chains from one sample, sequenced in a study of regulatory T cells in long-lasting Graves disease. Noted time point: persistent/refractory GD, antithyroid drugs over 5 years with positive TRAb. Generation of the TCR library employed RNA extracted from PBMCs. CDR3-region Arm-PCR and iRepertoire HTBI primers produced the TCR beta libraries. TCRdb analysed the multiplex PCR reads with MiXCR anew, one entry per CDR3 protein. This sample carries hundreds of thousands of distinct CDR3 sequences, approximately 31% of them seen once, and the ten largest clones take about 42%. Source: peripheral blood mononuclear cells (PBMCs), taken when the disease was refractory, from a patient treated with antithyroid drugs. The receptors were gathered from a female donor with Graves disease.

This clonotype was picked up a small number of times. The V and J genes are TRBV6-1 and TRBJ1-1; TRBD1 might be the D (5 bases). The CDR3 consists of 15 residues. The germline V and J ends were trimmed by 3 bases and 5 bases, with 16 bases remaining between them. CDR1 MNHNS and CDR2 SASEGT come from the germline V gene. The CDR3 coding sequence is TGTGCCAGCAGTGACCGGGACCGACTCGGGACTGAAGCTTTCTTT. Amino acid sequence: CASSDRDRLGTEAFF.

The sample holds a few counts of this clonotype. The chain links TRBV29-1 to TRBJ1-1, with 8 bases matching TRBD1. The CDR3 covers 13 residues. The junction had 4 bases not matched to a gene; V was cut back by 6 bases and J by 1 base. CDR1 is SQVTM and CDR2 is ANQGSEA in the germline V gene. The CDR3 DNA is TGCAGCGTGAGACAGGGGCGGAACACTGAAGCTTTCTTT. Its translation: CSVRQGRNTEAFF.

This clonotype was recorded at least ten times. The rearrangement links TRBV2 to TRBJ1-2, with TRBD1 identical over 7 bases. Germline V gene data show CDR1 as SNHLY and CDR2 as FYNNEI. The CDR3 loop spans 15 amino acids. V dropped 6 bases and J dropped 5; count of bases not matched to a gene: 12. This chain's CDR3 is CASSGRDGTVYGYTF. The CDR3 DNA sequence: TGTGCCAGCAGCGGTCGGGACGGGACAGTTTATGGCTACACCTTC.

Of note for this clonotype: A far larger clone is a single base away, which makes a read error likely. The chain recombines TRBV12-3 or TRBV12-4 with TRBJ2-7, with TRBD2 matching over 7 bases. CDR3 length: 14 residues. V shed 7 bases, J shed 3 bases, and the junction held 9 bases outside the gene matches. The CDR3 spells CASNGRAGHYEQYF. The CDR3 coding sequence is TGTGCCAGCAATGGGAGGGCGGGCCACTACGAGCAGTACTTC.

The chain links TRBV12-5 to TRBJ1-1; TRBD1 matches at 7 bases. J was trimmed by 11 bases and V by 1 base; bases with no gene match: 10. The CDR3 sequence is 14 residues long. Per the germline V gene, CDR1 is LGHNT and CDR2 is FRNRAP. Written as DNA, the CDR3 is TGTGCTAGTGGTTTGGACAGGGGCTCGGGGGGGGCTTTCTTT. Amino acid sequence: CASGLDRGSGGAFF.

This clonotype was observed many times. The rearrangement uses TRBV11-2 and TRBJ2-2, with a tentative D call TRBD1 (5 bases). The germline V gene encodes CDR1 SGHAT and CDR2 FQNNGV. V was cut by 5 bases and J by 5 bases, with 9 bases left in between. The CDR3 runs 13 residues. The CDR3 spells CASSVQGTGELFF. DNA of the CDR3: TGTGCCAGCAGCGTCCAGGGTACCGGGGAGCTGTTTTTT.

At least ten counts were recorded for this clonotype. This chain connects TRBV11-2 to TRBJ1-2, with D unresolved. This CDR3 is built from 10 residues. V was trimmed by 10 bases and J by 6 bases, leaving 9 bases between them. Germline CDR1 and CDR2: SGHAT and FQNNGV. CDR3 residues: CAIRLHGYTF. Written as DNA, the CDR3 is TGTGCCATCAGGCTCCATGGCTACACCTTC.

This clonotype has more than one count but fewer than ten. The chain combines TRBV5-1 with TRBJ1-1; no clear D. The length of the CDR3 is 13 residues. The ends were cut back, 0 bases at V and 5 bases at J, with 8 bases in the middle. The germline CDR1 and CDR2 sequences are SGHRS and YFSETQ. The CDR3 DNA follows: TGCGCCAGCAGCTTGGACCTAACGACTGAAGCTTTCTTT. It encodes CASSLDLTTEAFF.

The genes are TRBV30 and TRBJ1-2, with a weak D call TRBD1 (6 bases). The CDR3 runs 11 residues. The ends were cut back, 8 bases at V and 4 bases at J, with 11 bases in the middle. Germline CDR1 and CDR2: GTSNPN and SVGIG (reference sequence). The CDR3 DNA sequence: TGTGCCCGGCGGGACACCTATGGCTACACCTTC. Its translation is CARRDTYGYTF. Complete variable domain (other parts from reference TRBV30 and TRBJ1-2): SQTIHQWPATLVQPVGSPLSLECTVEGTSNPNLYWYRQAAGRGLQLLFYSVGIGQISSEVPQNLSASRPQDRQFILSSKKLLLSDSGFYLCARRDTYGYTFGSGTRLTVV.

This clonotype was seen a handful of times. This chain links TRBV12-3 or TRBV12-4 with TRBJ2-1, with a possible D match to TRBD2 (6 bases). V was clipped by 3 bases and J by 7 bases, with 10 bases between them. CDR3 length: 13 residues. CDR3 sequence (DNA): TGTGCCAGCAGTTTGGGGGGATCGAATGAGCAGTTCTTC. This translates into CASSLGGSNEQFF.

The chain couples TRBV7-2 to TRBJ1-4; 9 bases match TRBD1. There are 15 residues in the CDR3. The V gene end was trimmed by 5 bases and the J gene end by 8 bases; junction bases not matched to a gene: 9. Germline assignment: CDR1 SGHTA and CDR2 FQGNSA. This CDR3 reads CASSKWDREDEKLFF. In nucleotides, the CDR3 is TGTGCCAGCAGCAAGTGGGACAGGGAAGACGAAAAACTGTTTTTT.

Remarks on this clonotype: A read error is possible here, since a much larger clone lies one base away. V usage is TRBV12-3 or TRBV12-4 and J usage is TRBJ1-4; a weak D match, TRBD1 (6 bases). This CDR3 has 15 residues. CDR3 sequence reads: CASSSTTGLMGKLVF. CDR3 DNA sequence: TGTGCCAGCAGTTCTACGACAGGACTAATGGGGAAACTGGTTTTT.

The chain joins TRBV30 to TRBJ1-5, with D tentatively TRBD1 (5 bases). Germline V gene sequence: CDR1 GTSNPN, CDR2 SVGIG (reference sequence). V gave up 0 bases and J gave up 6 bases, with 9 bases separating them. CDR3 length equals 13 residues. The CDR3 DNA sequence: TGTGCCTGGAGTGTAGGGGTTTTTCAGCCCCAGCATTTT. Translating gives CAWSVGVFQPQHF.

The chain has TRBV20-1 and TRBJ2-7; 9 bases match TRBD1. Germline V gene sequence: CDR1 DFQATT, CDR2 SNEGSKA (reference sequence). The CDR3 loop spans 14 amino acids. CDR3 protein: CTALGGTGRYEQYF. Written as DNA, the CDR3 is TGCACCGCCCTCGGGGGGACAGGGCGCTACGAGCAGTACTTC.

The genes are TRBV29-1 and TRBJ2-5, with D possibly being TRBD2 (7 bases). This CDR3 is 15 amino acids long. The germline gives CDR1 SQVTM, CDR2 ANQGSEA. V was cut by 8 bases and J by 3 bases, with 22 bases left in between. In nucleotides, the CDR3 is TGCAGCCGAAAGTCGCGGGGGCCCGCCAAAGAGACCCAGTACTTC. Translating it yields CSRKSRGPAKETQYF.

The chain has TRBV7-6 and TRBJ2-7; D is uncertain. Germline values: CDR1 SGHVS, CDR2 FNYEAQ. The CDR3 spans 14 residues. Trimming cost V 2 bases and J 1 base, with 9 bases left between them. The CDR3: CASSLYPGSYEQYF. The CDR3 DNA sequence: TGTGCCAGCAGCTTATATCCAGGTTCCTACGAGCAGTACTTC.

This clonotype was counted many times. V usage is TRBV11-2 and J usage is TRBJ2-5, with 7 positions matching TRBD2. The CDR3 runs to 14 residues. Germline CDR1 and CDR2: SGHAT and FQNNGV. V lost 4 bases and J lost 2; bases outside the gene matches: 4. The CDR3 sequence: CASSYTGLQETQYF. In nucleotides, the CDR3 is TGTGCCAGCAGCTATACGGGACTACAAGAGACCCAGTACTTC.

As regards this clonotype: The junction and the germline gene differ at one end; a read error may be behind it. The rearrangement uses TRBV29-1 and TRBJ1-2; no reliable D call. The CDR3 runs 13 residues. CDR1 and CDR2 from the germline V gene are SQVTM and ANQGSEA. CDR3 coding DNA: TGCAGCGTCGAAGGGAGGGTGAACTATGGCTACACCTTC. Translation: CSVEGRVNYGYTF.